Here is one TCR beta chain with its context. Its antigen is still unknown. With a much larger clone just one base away, this may be a read error. This specimen belongs to a study of molecular identifiers for immune sequencing clone quantification. Libraries of naive CD8 cells were prepared from 20,000 to 1,000,000 sorted cells using 10%, 30% or 50% RNA. Isolation of naive CD8 T cells was achieved by sorting on a CD8+CD4-CCR7+CD45RA+ phenotype. Bulk libraries came from a prior protocol with listed TCR primers. TCRdb reprocessed the PCR reads with MiXCR, giving one entry per CDR3 protein. The sample comprises under 650,000 distinct CDR3 sequences, just under 20% of which are singletons, and under 0.95% rests with the top ten. Study outcomes and limitations: Amid over 900,000 naive cells, spiked Jurkat TCR RNA from one cell was reportedly still detectable.

The CDR3 has 12 amino acids. In germline, CDR1 is GTSNPN, CDR2 SVGIG (reference sequence). The receptor comes from a human donor in good health. Some libraries in this study had Jurkat cell RNA spiked in. Sequenced input: naive CD8+ T cells from blood, with Jurkat cell RNA spiked in. As for subset: FACS-sorted CD8+CD4-CCR7+CD45RA+ naive T cells. The chain uses TRBV30 and TRBJ2-5, with D possibly being TRBD1 (6 bases). The CDR3 DNA sequence: TGTGCCTGGACCGTCTCAGGGGAGACCCGGTACTTC. It translates to CAWTVSGETRYF.